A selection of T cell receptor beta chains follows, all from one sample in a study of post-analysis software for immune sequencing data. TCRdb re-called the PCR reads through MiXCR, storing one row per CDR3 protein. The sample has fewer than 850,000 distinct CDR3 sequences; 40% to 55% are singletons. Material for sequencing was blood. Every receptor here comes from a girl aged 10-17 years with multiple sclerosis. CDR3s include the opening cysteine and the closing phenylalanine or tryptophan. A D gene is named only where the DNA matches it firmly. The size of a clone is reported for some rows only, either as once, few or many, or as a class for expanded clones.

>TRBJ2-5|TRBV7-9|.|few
CASSDPRAPTEWYF
TGTGCCAGCAGCGACCCTCGGGCCCCCACTGAGTGGTACTTC
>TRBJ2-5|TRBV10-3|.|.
CAISADGGAGETQYF
TGTGCCATCAGTGCTGACGGGGGCGCAGGGGAGACCCAGTACTTC
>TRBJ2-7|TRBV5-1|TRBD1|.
CASSLQSPGQGYEQYF
TGCGCCAGCAGCTTACAATCTCCGGGACAGGGCTACGAGCAGTACTTC
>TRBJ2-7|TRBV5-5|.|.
CASAGLLSSYEQYF
TGTGCCAGCGCGGGACTCCTCAGCTCCTACGAGCAGTACTTC
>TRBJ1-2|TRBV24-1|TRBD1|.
CTTSDPGQANYGYTF
TGTACCACCAGTGATCCGGGACAGGCTAACTATGGCTACACCTTC
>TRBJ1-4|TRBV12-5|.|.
CASKTGFANEKLFF
TGTGCTAGCAAAACAGGGTTTGCTAATGAGAAACTGTTTTTT
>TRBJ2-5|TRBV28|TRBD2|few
CASSLSYGEGYQETQYF
TGTGCCAGCAGTTTATCCTACGGGGAGGGGTACCAAGAGACCCAGTACTTC
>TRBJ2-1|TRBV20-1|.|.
CSASGQDHNEQFF
TGCAGTGCTAGTGGGCAGGACCACAATGAGCAGTTCTTC
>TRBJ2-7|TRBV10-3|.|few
CATKRRDTTYEQYF
TGTGCCACTAAAAGAAGGGACACCACCTACGAGCAGTACTTC
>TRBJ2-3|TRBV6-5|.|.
CASRSQGTDTQYF
TGTGCCAGCCGTTCACAGGGAACAGATACGCAGTATTTT
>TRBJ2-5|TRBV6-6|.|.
CASSYSDKGLMETQYF
TGTGCCAGCAGTTACTCGGACAAGGGCCTCATGGAGACCCAGTACTTC
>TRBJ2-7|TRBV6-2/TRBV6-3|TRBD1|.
CASSYDRETYEQYF
TGTGCCAGCAGTTACGACAGGGAAACATACGAGCAGTACTTC